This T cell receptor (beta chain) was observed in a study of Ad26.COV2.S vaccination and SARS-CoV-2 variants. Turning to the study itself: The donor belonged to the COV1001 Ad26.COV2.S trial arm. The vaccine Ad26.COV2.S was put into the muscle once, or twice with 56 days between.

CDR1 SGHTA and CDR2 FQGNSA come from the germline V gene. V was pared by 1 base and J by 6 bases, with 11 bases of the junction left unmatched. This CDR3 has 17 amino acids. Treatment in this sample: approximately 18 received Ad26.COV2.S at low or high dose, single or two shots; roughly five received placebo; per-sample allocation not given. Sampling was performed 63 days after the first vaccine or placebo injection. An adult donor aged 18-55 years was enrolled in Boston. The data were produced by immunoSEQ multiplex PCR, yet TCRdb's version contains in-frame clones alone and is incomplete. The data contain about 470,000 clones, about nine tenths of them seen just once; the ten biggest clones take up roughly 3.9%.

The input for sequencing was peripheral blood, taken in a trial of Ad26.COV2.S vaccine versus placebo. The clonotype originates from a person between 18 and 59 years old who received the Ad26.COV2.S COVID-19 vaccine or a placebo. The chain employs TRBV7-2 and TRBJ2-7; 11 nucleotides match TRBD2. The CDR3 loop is CASSLVRASGRTFEQYF. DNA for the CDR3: TGTGCCAGCAGCTTAGTGAGGGCTAGCGGGAGGACTTTCGAGCAGTACTTC.